This TCR beta chain appears in the sequencing data of a study of graft-versus-host responses after intestinal transplantation. Study-level background: Anti-thymocyte globulin induction, then tacrolimus and steroids for two to four years, went to all recipients. Study-wide points: High graft-versus-host to host-versus-graft clonal ratios were seen in allografts of patients with graft-donor T cell macrochimerism. Recipient marrow harbored GvH clones, some of which surfaced first in ileum or blood.

On this clone itself: Its antigen is not identified.

Using immunoSEQ multiplex PCR, the repertoire was profiled, and TCRdb retains in-frame clones only, with some absent. This table holds about 110,000 clones, about 87% found once. CDR1 is SGHVS and CDR2 is FNYEAQ in the germline V gene. The CDR3 contains 16 residues. V lost 5 bases and J 3 bases, leaving 16 bases between the germline ends. The sequence came from a human donor who was the organ donor for an intestinal transplant. The material was unstimulated CD4+ T cells sorted from spleen or lymph node cells, obtained before transplant. V gene TRBV7-6 combines with J gene TRBJ1-4; possibly TRBD1 for D (5 bases). The CDR3 region has the DNA TGTGCCAGCAGCCAAGGGTCCGGGGGGGCTAATGAAAAACTGTTTTTT. This codes for CASSQGSGGANEKLFF.